Here is one T cell receptor (beta chain) with its context. Across about two dozen US areas, participants ranged in age from 18 to 89 years. Membership in each cohort depended on participant-reported clinical history. The sample is drawn from a study of blood T cell repertoires in COVID-19. About the research overall: From the United States, Italy and Spain came samples of acute and convalescent COVID-19.

Clones were sequenced by immunoSEQ multiplex PCR, and TCRdb holds only the in-frame ones, with some missing. This repertoire shows roughly 240,000 clones, 70% to 90% found once; its top ten account for less than 0.9%. The specimen was PBMCs or T cells enriched from blood (not recorded which). The TCR comes from a man between 50 and 59 years old who had been exposed to COVID-19.

The CDR3 DNA reads TGTGCCAGCAGTGACGCTAGCGGGGGGGCCAATGAGCAGTTCTTC. Translating it yields CASSDASGGANEQFF. The chain has TRBV6-4 and TRBJ2-1, with 12 bases aligning to TRBD2. There are 15 residues in the CDR3. Germline V gene lookup returns CDR1 MRHNA and CDR2 SNTAGT. V shed 2 bases and J 6 bases; nucleotides not matched to a gene: 2.